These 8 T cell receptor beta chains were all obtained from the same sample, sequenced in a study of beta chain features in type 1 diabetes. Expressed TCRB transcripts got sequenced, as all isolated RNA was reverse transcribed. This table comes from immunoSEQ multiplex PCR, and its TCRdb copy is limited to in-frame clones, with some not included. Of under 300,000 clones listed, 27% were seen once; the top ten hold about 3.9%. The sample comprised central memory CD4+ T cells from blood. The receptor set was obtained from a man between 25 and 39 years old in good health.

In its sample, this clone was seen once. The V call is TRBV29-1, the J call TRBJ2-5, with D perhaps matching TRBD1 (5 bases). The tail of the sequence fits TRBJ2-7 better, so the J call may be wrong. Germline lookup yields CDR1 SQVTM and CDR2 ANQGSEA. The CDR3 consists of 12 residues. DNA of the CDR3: TGCAGCGTTGAGGCAGGGCCCTACGAGCAGTACTTC. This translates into CSVEAGPYEQYF.

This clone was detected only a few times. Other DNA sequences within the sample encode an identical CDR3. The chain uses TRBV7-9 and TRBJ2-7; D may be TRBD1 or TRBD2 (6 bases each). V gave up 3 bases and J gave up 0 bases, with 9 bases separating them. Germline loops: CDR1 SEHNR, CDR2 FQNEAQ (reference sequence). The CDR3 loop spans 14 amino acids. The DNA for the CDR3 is TGTGCCAGCAGCTTCGGGGGCGCCTCCTACGAGCAGTACTTC. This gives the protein CASSFGGASYEQYF.

This CDR3 reads CASTSAGELFF. In DNA form, the CDR3 reads TGTGCCAGCACTTCGGCCGGGGAGCTGTTTTTT. The rearrangement joins TRBV6-6 to TRBJ2-2; no reliable D call. This CDR3 comprises 11 residues. Germline V gene data show CDR1 as MNHNY and CDR2 as SVGAGI (reference sequence). V was pared by 7 bases and J by 6 bases, with 6 bases between.

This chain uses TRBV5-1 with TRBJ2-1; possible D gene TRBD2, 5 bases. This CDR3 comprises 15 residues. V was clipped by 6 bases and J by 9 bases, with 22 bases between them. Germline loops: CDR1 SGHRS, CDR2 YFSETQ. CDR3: CASTPREGSTGEQFF. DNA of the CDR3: TGCGCCAGCACCCCACGGGAAGGGAGCACTGGTGAGCAGTTCTTC.

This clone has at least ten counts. The CDR3 is CASSLASGSTDTQYF. The CDR3 bases are TGTGCCAGCAGCTTAGCTAGCGGGAGCACAGATACGCAGTATTTT. The rearrangement joins TRBV7-2 to TRBJ2-3; 7 bases map to TRBD2. CDR1 is SGHTA, CDR2 FQGNSA, per germline. The CDR3 length is 15 residues. The ends lost 0 bases at V and 0 bases at J; junction bases unmatched: 0.

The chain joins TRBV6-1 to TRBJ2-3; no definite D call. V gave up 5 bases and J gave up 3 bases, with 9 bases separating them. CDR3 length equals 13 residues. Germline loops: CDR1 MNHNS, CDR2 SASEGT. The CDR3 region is CASSPRLTDTQYF. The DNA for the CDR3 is TGTGCCAGCAGTCCCCGGCTTACAGATACGCAGTATTTT.

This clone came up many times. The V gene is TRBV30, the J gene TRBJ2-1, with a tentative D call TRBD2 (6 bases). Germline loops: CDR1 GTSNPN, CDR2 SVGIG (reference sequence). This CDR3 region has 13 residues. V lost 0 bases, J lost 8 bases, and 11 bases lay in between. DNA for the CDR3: TGTGCCTGGAGTGTACGGAGGGCCGATGAGCAGTTCTTC. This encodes CAWSVRRADEQFF. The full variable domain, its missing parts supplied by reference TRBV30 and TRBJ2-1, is SQTIHQWPATLVQPVGSPLSLECTVEGTSNPNLYWYRQAAGRGLQLLFYSVGIGQISSEVPQNLSASRPQDRQFILSSKKLLLSDSGFYLCAWSVRRADEQFFGPGTRLTVL.

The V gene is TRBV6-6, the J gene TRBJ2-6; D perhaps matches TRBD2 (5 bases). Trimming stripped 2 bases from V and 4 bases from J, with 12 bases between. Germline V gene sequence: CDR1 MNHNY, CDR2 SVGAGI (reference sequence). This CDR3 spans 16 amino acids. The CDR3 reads CASSYRPGSGANVLTF. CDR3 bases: TGTGCCAGCAGTTACAGGCCGGGATCCGGGGCCAACGTCCTGACTTTC.